The clone carrying this TCR beta chain was recorded a few times. This record belongs to a study of patients and donors after allogeneic stem cell transplantation. The CDR3 consists of 11 residues. V was shortened by 8 bases and J by 2 bases, with 6 bases between the two germline ends. TCRdb recomputed calls from the RT-PCR reads with MiXCR, one row per CDR3 protein. The sample holds 900,000 to 1,000,000 distinct CDR3 sequences, 18% seen once. This sequence was found in a human donor who was either an allogeneic HSCT recipient or a stem cell or donor lymphocyte infusion donor (not recorded which). It is not recorded whose cells these are; they may come from a transplant donor. Sequencing used blood, either unsorted or a sorted T cell fraction (not recorded which). The chain employs TRBV12-3 or TRBV12-4 and TRBJ1-2, with D perhaps matching TRBD1 (5 bases). DNA for the CDR3: TGTGCCAGCCGGGACAACTATGGCTACACCTTC. The encoded protein is CASRDNYGYTF.